There are many counts of the clone carrying this T cell receptor (beta chain). Germline lookup yields CDR1 SGHTA and CDR2 FQGNSA. After removal of 5 bases from V and 6 bases from J, the junction contained 10 bases not matched to a gene. This CDR3 has 15 amino acids. All patients were treatment-naive before thyroid surgery. This specimen comes from a study of metastatic and nonmetastatic thyroid tumors. TCRdb re-analyzed the PCR reads using MiXCR. The sample contains 30,000 to 35,000 clones, 15% of which appear only once. The chain carries TRBV7-2 and TRBJ2-7; 10 bases map to TRBD2. Sequences were obtained from blood. This clonotype was obtained from a male donor with papillary thyroid cancer or a benign thyroid nodule (not recorded which). Some clones in this sample may be carry-over from other donors' samples. CDR3 sequence reads: CASSLVAGGLGEQYF. The CDR3 region has the DNA TGTGCCAGCAGCCTCGTAGCGGGAGGCCTGGGCGAGCAGTACTTC.